The clone carrying this TCR beta chain came up many times. Antigen specificity is unknown. The sample comes from a study of read filtering for tumor transcriptome and immune sequencing. Study-level information: DNase treatment preceded whole-transcriptome library preparation. Study-wide results and limits: The sorted CD138-negative fraction was a mixed bone marrow immune population, not purified T cells. About 81.9% of IR-seq clonotypes had one read, totaling 3% to 4% of reads; RNA-seq: 74.6% and 44.6%. RNA-seq captured clonotypes less deeply and reliably than IR-seq.

From around 0.4 ug of RNA, a library with molecular barcoded alpha/delta and beta/gamma adaptors was made. One entry per CDR3 protein, called by TCRdb with MiXCR from the reads. The repertoire includes fewer than 90,000 distinct CDR3 sequences, 9% to 15% of them detected once, and under 15% sits in the top ten. The germline V and J ends were trimmed by 5 bases and 1 base, with 17 bases remaining between them. Germline V lookup: CDR1 MDHEN, CDR2 SYDVKM. The CDR3 length is 17 residues. The source of this sequence is a donor aged 40 or older with multiple myeloma. V usage is TRBV28 and J usage is TRBJ2-2; D perhaps matches TRBD2 (6 bases). Sequenced input: a population of CD138-negative cells sorted from bone marrow. DNA for the CDR3: TGTGCCAGCAGTCCCCCGCCTGGGCGGGGGAACACCGGGGAGCTGTTTTTT. This sequence encodes CASSPPPGRGNTGELFF.